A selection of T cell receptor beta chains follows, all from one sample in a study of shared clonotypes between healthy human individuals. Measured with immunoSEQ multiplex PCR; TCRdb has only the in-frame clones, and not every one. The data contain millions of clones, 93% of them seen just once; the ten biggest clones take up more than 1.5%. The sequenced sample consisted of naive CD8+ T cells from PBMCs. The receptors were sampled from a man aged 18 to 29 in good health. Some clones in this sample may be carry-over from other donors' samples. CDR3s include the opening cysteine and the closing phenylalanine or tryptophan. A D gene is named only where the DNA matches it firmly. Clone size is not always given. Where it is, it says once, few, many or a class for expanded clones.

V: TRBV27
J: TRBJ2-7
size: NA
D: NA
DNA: TGTGCCAGCAGTTTAACGAACCCCACGGTTTCGGAGCAGTACTTC
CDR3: CASSLTNPTVSEQYF

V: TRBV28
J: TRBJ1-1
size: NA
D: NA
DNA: TGTGCCAGCAGTTTTTTCGGGACTGAAGCTTTCTTT
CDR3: CASSFFGTEAFF

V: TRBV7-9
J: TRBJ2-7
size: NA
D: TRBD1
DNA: TGTGCCAGCAGCCCAGCCAACTTTGGGGACAGGGAGTACGAGCAGTACTTC
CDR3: CASSPANFGDREYEQYF

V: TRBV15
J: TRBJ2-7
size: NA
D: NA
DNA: TGTGCCACCAGCAGGGAACTAGTTGGTAGCTACGAGCAGTACTTC
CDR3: CATSRELVGSYEQYF

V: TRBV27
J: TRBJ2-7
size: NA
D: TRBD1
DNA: TGTGCCAGCAGTTTCACCGGGACAGCCTACGAGCAGTACTTC
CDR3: CASSFTGTAYEQYF

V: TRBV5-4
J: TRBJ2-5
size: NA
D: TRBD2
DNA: TGTGCCAGCAGCTTGCCCCGAGCGGGAGGACTCCAAGAGACCCAGTACTTC
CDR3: CASSLPRAGGLQETQYF

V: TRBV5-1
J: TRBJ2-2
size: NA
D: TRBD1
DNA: TGCGCCAGCAGCCATTCCGCCAGGGGGTCGGACACCGGGGAGCTGTTTTTT
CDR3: CASSHSARGSDTGELFF

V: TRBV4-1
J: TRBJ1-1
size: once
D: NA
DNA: TGCGCCAGCAGCCAAGATGAGCTGGTGGGTGTGAACACTGAAGCTTTCTTT
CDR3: CASSQDELVGVNTEAFF

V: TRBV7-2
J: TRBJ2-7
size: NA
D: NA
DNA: TGTGCCAGCAGCTTAGGGCGGGGTTCCTACGAGCAGTACTTC
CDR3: CASSLGRGSYEQYF

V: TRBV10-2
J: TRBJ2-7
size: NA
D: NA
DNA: TGCGCCAGCACTGGGTCCCCCGCCTACGAGCAGTACTTC
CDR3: CASTGSPAYEQYF

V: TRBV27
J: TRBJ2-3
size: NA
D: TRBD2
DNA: TGTGCCAGCAGTTTAGTTTCGGGAGGGGGTGATACGCAGTATTTT
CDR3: CASSLVSGGGDTQYF

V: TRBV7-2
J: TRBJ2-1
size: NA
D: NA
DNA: TGTGCCAGGCCGGCCGGGGTAATAGCGTCGTCCGATGAGCAGTTCTTC
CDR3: CARPAGVIASSDEQFF

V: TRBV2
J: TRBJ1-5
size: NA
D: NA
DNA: TGTGCCAGCTGGAGTGGGCAGGGCGGTCAGCCCCAGCATTTT
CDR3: CASWSGQGGQPQHF

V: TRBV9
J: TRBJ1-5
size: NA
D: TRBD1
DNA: TGTGCCAGCAGCGACGGACAGGGCCTCAATCAGCCCCAGCATTTT
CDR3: CASSDGQGLNQPQHF

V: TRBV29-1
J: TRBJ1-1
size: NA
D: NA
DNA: TGCAGCGCTCACCCCAAGGGACACACTGAAGCTTTCTTT
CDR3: CSAHPKGHTEAFF

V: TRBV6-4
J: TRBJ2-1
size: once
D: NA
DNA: TGTGCCAGCAGTGCCGGTCCCTGGGCCTACAATGAGCAGTTCTTC
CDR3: CASSAGPWAYNEQFF

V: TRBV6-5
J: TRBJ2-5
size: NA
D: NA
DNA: TGTGCCAGCAGTTACGGGCCGCAAGAGACCCAGTACTTC
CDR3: CASSYGPQETQYF

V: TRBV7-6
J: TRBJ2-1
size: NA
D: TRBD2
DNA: TGTGCCACCTCGGGACTAGCGGGGGGTGAGCAGTTCTTC
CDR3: CATSGLAGGEQFF

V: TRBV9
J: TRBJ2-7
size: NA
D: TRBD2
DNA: TGTGCCAGCAGCGCCTCAGTTAGCGGGGACACCTACGAGCAGTACTTC
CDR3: CASSASVSGDTYEQYF

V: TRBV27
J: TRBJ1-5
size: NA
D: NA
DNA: TGTGCCACCGGGCGGACGTACAAGCAGCCCCAGCATTTT
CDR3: CATGRTYKQPQHF

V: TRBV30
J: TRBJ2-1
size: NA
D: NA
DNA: TGTGCCTGGAGTGTCGGGGCAGGAGAGCAGTTCTTC
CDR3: CAWSVGAGEQFF

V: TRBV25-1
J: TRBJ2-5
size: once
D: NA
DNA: TGTGCCAGCAGTACGACAGGACAAGAGACCCAGTACTTC
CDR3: CASSTTGQETQYF

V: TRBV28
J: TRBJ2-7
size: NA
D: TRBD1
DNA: TGTGCCAGCAGTTTGACCGACAGGGTCGGGGACGAGCAGTACTTC
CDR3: CASSLTDRVGDEQYF

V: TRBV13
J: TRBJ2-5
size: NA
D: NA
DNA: TGTGCCAGCAGTCAGAGGCGCAGGGGTGTCGAGACCCAGTACTTC
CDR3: CASSQRRRGVETQYF

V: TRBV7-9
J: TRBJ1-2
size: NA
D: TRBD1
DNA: TGTGCCAGCAGCTTACCCGGGACAGGGAGCGGCTACACCTTC
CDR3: CASSLPGTGSGYTF

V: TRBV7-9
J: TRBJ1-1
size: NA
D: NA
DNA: TGTGCCAGCAGCTTTTCCAACTTTGAAACTGAAGCTTTCTTT
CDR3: CASSFSNFETEAFF

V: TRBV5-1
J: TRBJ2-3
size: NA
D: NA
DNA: TGCGCCAGTGTATGGCTCATGGCGGAGGATAGCACAGATACGCAGTATTTT
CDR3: CASVWLMAEDSTDTQYF

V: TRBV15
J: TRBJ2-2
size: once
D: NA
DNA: TGTGCCACCAGCGAGGAAAACACCGGGGAGCTGTTTTTT
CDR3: CATSEENTGELFF

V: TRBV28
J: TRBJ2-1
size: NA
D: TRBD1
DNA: TGTGCCAGCAGTTTATCAGGGGGCGGTGAGCAGTTCTTC
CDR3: CASSLSGGGEQFF

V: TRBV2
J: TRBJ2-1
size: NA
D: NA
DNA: TGTGCCAGCAGTCTCGCGGGGTCTGGAACCATTAGCTCCTACAATGAGCAGTTCTTC
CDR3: CASSLAGSGTISSYNEQFF

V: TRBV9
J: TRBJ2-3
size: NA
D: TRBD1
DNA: TGTGCCAGCAGCGGTTCCCCGGGACAGGGATTGTCAGATACGCAGTATTTT
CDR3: CASSGSPGQGLSDTQYF

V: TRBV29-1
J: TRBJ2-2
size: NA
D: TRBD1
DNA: TGCAGCGTCCCAGCTCCGGGACAGGGCAACCCCGGGGAGCTGTTTTTT
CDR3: CSVPAPGQGNPGELFF

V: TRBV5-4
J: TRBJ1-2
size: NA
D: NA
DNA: TGTGCCAGCAGCCTTGATAATGGCTACACCTTC
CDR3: CASSLDNGYTF

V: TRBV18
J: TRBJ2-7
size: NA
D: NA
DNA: TGTGCCAGCTCACCCAGGGCCTACTCCTACGAGCAGTACTTC
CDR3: CASSPRAYSYEQYF

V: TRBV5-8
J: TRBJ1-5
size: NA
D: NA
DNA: TGTGCCAGCAGCTATCAAGGGTGGGCTCAGCCCCAGCATTTT
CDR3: CASSYQGWAQPQHF

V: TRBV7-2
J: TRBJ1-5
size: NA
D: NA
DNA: TGTGCCAGCAGCCCGCGGGGGGGACAGCCCCAGCATTTT
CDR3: CASSPRGGQPQHF

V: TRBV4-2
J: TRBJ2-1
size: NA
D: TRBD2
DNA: TGTGCCAGCAGCCGGAGGTCTAGCGGCCCTTACAATGAGCAGTTCTTC
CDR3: CASSRRSSGPYNEQFF

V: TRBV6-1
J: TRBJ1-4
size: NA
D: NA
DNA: TGTGCCAGCAGTGTGAGACAGTCTAATGAAAAACTGTTTTTT
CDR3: CASSVRQSNEKLFF

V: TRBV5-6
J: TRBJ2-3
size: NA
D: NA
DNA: TGTGCCAGCAGATGGTCGGGCAATCTCACAGATACGCAGTATTTT
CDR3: CASRWSGNLTDTQYF

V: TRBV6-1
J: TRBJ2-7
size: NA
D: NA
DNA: TGTGCCAGCAGAAATTTACTACCCGTCTACGAGCAGTACTTC
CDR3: CASRNLLPVYEQYF

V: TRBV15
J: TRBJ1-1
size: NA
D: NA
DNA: TGTGCCACCAGCAGAGAATGGAACAGCCGGAACACTGAAGCTTTCTTT
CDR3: CATSREWNSRNTEAFF